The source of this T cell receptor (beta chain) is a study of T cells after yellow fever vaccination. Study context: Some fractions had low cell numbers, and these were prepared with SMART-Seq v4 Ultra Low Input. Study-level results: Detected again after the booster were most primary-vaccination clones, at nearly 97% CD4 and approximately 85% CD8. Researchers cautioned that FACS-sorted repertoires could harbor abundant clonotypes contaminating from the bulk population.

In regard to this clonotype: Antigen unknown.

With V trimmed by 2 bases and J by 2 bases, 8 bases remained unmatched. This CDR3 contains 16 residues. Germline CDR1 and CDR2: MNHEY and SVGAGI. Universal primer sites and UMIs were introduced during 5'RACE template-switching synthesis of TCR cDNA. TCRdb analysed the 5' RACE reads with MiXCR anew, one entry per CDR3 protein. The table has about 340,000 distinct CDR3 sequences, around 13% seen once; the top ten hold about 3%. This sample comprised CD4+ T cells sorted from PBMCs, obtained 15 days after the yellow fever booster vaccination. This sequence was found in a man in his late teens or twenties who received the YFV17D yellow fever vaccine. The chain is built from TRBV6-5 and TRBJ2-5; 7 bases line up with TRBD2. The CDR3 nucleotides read TGTGCCAGCAGTTACCGTGCAGCGGGGTATCAAGAGACCCAGTACTTC. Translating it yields CASSYRAAGYQETQYF.